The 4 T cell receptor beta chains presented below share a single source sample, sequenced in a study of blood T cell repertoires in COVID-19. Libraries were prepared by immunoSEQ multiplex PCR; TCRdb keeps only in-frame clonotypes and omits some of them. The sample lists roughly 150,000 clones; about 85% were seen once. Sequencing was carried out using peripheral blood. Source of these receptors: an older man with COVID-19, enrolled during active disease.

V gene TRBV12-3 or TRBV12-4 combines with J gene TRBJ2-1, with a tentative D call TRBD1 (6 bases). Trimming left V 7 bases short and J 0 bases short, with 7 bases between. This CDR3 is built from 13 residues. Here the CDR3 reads CASIGGSYNEQFF. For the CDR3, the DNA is TGTGCCAGCATAGGGGGCTCCTACAATGAGCAGTTCTTC.

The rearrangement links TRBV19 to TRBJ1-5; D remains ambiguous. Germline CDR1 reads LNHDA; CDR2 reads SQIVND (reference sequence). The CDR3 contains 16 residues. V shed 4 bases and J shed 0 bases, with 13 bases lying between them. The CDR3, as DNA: TGTGCCAGTAGTACCCGGGGAGGTGTTAGCAATCAGCCCCAGCATTTT. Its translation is CASSTRGGVSNQPQHF.

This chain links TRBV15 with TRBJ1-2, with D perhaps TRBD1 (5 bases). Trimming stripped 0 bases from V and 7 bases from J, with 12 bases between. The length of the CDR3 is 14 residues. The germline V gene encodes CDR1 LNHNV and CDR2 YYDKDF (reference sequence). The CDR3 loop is CATSRDHVRGGYTF. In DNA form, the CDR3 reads TGTGCCACCAGCAGAGATCACGTAAGGGGTGGCTACACCTTC.

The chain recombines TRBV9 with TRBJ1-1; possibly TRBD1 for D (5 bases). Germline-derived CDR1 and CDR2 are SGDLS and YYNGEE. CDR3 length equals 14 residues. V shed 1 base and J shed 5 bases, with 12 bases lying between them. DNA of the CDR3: TGTGCCAGCAGCGTACGGTCCGGGGGTACTGAAGCTTTCTTT. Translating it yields CASSVRSGGTEAFF. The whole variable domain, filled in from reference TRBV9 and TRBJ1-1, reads DSGVTQTPKHLITATGQRVTLRCSPRSGDLSVYWYQQSLDQGLQFLIQYYNGEERAKGNILERFSAQQFPDLHSELNLSSLELGDSALYFCASSVRSGGTEAFFGQGTRLTVV.